Listed below are T cell receptor beta chains from one sample, sequenced in a study of blood T cell repertoires in COVID-19. The repertoire was sequenced with immunoSEQ multiplex PCR; TCRdb's copy has only in-frame clones and lacks some. The profile shows approximately 180,000 clones, approximately 89% of them singletons. Sequencing was carried out using PBMCs or T cells enriched from blood (not recorded which). The receptors come from a woman aged 40-49 years with acute COVID-19. Each CDR3 is given with its conserved first and last residue. The D gene is left open where the match is weak. Not all rows give a size; the values are once, few, many and, for expanded clones, a class.

j_call | clone_size | v_call | d_call | cdr3_aa | cdr3_nt
TRBJ1-5 | NA | TRBV6-1 | NA | CASSEWSTNQPQHF | TGTGCCAGCAGTGAATGGAGTACCAATCAGCCCCAGCATTTT
TRBJ1-5 | NA | TRBV18 | NA | CASSLFGDSNQPQHF | TGTGCCAGCTCCCTCTTCGGAGATAGCAATCAGCCCCAGCATTTT
TRBJ2-2 | NA | TRBV6-5 | NA | CASSYSRWGAGELFF | TGTGCCAGCAGTTACTCGAGATGGGGGGCCGGGGAGCTGTTTTTT
TRBJ2-3 | many | TRBV6-2/TRBV6-3 | TRBD2 | CASSYSPAGGVYDTQYF | TGTGCCAGCAGTTACTCGCCGGCGGGAGGTGTTTATGACACGCAGTATTTT
TRBJ2-2 | NA | TRBV7-9 | NA | CASSSGLNTGELFF | TGTGCCAGCAGCTCGGGACTTAACACCGGGGAGCTGTTTTTT
TRBJ1-4 | once | TRBV12-1 | NA | CASSFSGQGTNEKLFF | TGTGCCAGCAGCTTTTCCGGACAGGGGACTAATGAAAAACTGTTTTTT
TRBJ1-6 | NA | TRBV10-3 | NA | CAISPSTVTPLHF | TGTGCCATCAGCCCGTCAACAGTTACACCCCTCCACTTT
TRBJ1-2 | NA | TRBV5-1 | NA | CASSLTETGGLYGYTF | TGCGCCAGCAGCTTGACGGAGACAGGAGGCCTCTATGGCTACACCTTC
TRBJ2-1 | few | TRBV5-5 | NA | CASSLNYDEQFF | TGTGCCAGCAGTCTGAACTACGATGAGCAGTTCTTC
TRBJ1-5 | NA | TRBV5-1 | TRBD1 | CASSPSTGGNQPQHF | TGCGCCAGCAGCCCTTCGACAGGGGGCAATCAGCCCCAGCATTTT
TRBJ1-2 | NA | TRBV29-1 | NA | CSVEGGGYGYTF | TGCAGCGTTGAAGGGGGAGGCTATGGCTACACCTTC
TRBJ1-3 | NA | TRBV9 | NA | CASSPRLAEGNTIYF | TGTGCCAGCAGCCCTCGGCTAGCGGAAGGAAACACCATATATTTT
TRBJ1-2 | few | TRBV6-5 | NA | CASSWGNGGYTF | TGTGCCAGCAGTTGGGGCAACGGCGGCTACACCTTC
TRBJ2-2 | NA | TRBV4-1 | NA | CASSLLASSNTGELFF | TGCGCCAGCAGCCTTCTAGCGTCCTCGAACACCGGGGAGCTGTTTTTT
TRBJ1-4 | NA | TRBV28 | NA | CASSLNRGHEKLFF | TGTGCCAGCAGTTTAAACCGGGGTCATGAAAAACTGTTTTTT
TRBJ2-5 | once | TRBV19 | NA | CASSMGGGEETQYF | TGTGCCAGTAGTATGGGGGGAGGTGAAGAGACCCAGTACTTC
TRBJ1-1 | once | TRBV2 | NA | CASSNPPRVSEAFF | TGTGCCAGCAGTAATCCTCCCAGGGTTTCTGAAGCTTTCTTT
TRBJ2-5 | NA | TRBV20-1 | NA | CSGQVQETQYF | TGCAGTGGACAGGTACAAGAGACCCAGTACTTC
TRBJ2-3 | NA | TRBV7-7 | TRBD2 | CASSLATSGGDTQYF | TGTGCCAGCAGCTTAGCTACTAGCGGGGGAGATACGCAGTATTTT
TRBJ2-3 | NA | TRBV6-1 | NA | CASSEAAGHFSTDTQYF | TGTGCCAGCAGTGAAGCAGCGGGACACTTTAGCACAGATACGCAGTATTTT
TRBJ2-3 | NA | TRBV2 | TRBD1 | CASSGEDREADTQYF | TGTGCCAGCAGTGGGGAGGACAGGGAGGCAGATACGCAGTATTTT